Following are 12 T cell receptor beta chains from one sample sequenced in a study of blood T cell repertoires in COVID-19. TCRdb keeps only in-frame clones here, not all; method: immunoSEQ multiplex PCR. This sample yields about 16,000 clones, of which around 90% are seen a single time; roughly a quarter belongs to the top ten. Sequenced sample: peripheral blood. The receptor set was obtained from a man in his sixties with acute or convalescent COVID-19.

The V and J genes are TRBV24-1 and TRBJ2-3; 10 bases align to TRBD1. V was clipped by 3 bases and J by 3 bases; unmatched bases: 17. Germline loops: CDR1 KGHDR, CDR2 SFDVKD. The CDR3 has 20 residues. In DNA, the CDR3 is TGTGCCACCAGTGATCTGGGGGGGAGCGACCGGGACAGGGGAACAGATACGCAGTATTTT. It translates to CATSDLGGSDRDRGTDTQYF.

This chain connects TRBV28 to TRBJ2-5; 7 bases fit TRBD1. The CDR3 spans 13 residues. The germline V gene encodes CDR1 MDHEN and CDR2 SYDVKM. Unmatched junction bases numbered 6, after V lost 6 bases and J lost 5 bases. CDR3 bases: TGTGCCAGCAGGTCTACAGGGGAGGAGACCCAGTACTTC. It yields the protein CASRSTGEETQYF.

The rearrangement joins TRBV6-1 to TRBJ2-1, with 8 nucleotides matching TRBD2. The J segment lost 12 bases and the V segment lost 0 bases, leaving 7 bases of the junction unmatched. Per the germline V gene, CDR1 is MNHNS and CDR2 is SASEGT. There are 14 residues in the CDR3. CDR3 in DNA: TGTGCCAGCAGTGAAGCAAGGCTAGCGGGCCTGCAGTTCTTC. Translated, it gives CASSEARLAGLQFF.

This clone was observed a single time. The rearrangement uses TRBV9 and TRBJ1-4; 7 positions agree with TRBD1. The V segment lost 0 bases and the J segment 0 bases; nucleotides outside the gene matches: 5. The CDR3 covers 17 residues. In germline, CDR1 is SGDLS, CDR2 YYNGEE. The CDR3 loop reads CASSVGRGYSTNEKLFF. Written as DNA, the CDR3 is TGTGCCAGCAGCGTAGGCAGGGGGTACTCAACTAATGAAAAACTGTTTTTT.

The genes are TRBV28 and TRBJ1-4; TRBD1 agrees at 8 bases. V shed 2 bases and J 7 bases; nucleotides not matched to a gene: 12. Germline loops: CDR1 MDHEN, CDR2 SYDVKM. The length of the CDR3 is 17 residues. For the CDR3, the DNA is TGTGCCAGCAGTTTAGTGGACAGGGTAAAAGGGCGTGAAAAACTGTTTTTT. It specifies CASSLVDRVKGREKLFF.

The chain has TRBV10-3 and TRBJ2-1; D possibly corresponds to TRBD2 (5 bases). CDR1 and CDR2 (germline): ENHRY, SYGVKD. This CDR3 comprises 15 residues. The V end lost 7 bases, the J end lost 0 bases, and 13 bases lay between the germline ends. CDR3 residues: CAITSGLNSYNEQFF. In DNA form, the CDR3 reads TGTGCCATCACGTCAGGACTCAACTCCTACAATGAGCAGTTCTTC.

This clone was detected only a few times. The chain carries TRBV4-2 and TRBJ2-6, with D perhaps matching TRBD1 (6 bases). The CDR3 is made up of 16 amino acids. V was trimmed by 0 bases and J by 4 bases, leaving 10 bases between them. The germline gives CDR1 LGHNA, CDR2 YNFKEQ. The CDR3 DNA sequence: TGTGCCAGCAGCCAAGAAGAGGGGGACGGGGCCAACGTCCTGACTTTC. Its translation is CASSQEEGDGANVLTF.

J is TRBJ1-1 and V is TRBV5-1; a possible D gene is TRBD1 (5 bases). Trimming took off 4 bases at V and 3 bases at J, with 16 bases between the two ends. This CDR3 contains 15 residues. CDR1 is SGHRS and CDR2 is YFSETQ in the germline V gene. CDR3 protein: CASSVRFLGDTEAFF. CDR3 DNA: TGCGCCAGCAGCGTTAGGTTTTTAGGGGACACTGAAGCTTTCTTT.

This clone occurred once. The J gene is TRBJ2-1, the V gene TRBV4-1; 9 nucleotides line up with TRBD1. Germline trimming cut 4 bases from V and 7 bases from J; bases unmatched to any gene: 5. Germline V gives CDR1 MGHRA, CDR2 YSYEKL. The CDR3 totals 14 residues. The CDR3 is CASSRTGEGNEQFF. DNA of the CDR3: TGCGCCAGCAGCCGGACAGGGGAGGGGAATGAGCAGTTCTTC.

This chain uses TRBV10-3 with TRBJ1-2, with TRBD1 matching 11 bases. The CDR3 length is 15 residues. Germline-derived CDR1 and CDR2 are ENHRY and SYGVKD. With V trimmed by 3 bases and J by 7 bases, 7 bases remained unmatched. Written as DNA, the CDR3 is TGTGCCATCAGTGACCCGGGACAGGGGGGCGGTGGCTACACCTTC. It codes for CAISDPGQGGGGYTF.

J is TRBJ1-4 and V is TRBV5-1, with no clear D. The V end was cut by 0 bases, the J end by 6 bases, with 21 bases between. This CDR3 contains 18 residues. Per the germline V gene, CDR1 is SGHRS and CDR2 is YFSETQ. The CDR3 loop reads CASSLGWTTQTTHEKLFF. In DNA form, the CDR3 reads TGCGCCAGCAGCTTGGGATGGACGACGCAGACTACACATGAAAAACTGTTTTTT. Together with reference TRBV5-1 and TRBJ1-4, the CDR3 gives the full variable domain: KAGVTQTPRYLIKTRGQQVTLSCSPISGHRSVSWYQQTPGQGLQFLFEYFSETQRNKGNFPGRFSGRQFSNSRSEMNVSTLELGDSALYLCASSLGWTTQTTHEKLFFGSGTQLSVL.

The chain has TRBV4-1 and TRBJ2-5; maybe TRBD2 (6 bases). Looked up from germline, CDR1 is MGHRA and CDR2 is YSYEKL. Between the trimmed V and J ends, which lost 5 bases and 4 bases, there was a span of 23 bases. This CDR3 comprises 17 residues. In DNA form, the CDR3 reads TGCGCCAGCAGCGCTCAGGACTACGCCGCCCCCTCAGAGACCCAGTACTTC. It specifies CASSAQDYAAPSETQYF.